Below are 27 T cell receptor beta chains sequenced from a single sample in a study of OX40 agonist ivuxolimab in advanced cancers. Generated by immunoSEQ multiplex PCR, the TCRdb table keeps only in-frame clones and is missing some. This table holds 70,000 to 90,000 clones, under 95% found once. Sequencing used CD4+ or CD8+ T cells sorted from blood, obtained in a trial of the OX40 agonist ivuxolimab. Receptors were obtained from an adult with an advanced solid tumor such as melanoma, head and neck, liver or kidney cancer.

The rearrangement links TRBV4-3 to TRBJ1-2, with 7 bases matching TRBD1. This CDR3 has 19 residues. The V gene's germline CDR1 is LGHNA and CDR2 YSLEER. J lost 1 base, V lost 0 bases, and 14 bases had no gene match. The CDR3 here is CASSQDFSGTAQRNYGYTF. The CDR3 nucleotides are TGCGCCAGCAGCCAAGATTTCTCCGGGACAGCCCAACGTAACTATGGCTACACCTTC.

This rearrangement joins TRBV13 to TRBJ2-1; D not certain. This CDR3 region has 15 residues. In germline, CDR1 is PRHDT, CDR2 FYEKMQ (reference sequence). V was clipped by 1 base and J by 6 bases, with 13 bases between them. CDR3 DNA sequence: TGTGCCAGCAGCTTAGCAGGCAGGAGTTCCAATGAGCAGTTCTTC. This encodes CASSLAGRSSNEQFF.

V gene TRBV7-8 combines with J gene TRBJ2-1; TRBD2 matches 7 bases. The CDR3 covers 16 residues. With 5 bases clipped from V and 6 bases from J, the junction kept 13 bases outside the gene matches. CDR1 and CDR2 from the germline V gene are SGHVS and FQNEAQ. The CDR3 sequence: CASSPLGLAEINEQFF. CDR3 nucleotides: TGTGCCAGCAGCCCTCTGGGGCTAGCGGAAATCAATGAGCAGTTCTTC.

DNA of the CDR3: TGTGCCAGTACCAATGAGGGACACTCAAGCTCTGGAAACACCATATATTTT. Protein sequence: CASTNEGHSSSGNTIYF. The V call is TRBV19, the J call TRBJ1-3, with D possibly matching TRBD1 (6 bases). The V gene lost 7 bases and the J gene lost 0 bases, with 19 bases spanning the gap. CDR3 size: 17 residues. Germline values: CDR1 LNHDA, CDR2 SQIVND (reference sequence).

The rearrangement uses TRBV28 and TRBJ1-5; 7 bases match TRBD1. Germline assignment: CDR1 MDHEN and CDR2 SYDVKM. This CDR3 is built from 20 residues. The V segment lost 3 bases and the J segment 0 bases; nucleotides outside the gene matches: 17. The CDR3 DNA sequence: TGTGCCAGCAGTTTGGGGCTTTTTGGGACAGAACGAAATAGCAATCAGCCCCAGCATTTT. Translated, it gives CASSLGLFGTERNSNQPQHF. The complete variable domain, with remaining parts taken from reference TRBV28 and TRBJ1-5, reads DVKVTQSSRYLVKRTGEKVFLECVQDMDHENMFWYRQDPGLGLRLIYFSYDVKMKEKGDIPEGYSVSREKKERFSLILESASTNQTSMYLCASSLGLFGTERNSNQPQHFGDGTRLSIL.

The J gene is TRBJ2-3, the V gene TRBV14; D unresolved. V lost 1 base, J lost 4 bases, and 15 bases lay in between. The germline CDR1 and CDR2 sequences are SGHDN and FVKESK. The CDR3 extends over 16 amino acids. The CDR3 is CASSQVSEFLADTQYF. The CDR3 DNA follows: TGTGCCAGCAGCCAAGTGAGCGAGTTTCTGGCAGATACGCAGTATTTT.

The chain couples TRBV4-3 to TRBJ2-7; tentative D call: TRBD2 (5 bases). V dropped 0 bases and J dropped 0 bases, with 18 bases sitting between them. The CDR3 runs 18 residues. CDR1 and CDR2 from the germline V gene are LGHNA and YSLEER. This CDR3 reads CASSQDPRVRGSSYEQYF. CDR3 sequence (DNA): TGCGCCAGCAGCCAAGATCCGAGGGTTCGGGGAAGCTCCTACGAGCAGTACTTC.

To note about this clone: Distinct nucleotide sequences in the sample also encode this CDR3. The rearrangement joins TRBV30 to TRBJ2-3; no clear D gene. Trimming cost V 0 bases and J 6 bases, with 13 bases left between them. This CDR3 is built from 14 residues. Germline V lookup: CDR1 GTSNPN, CDR2 SVGIG (reference sequence). CDR3: CAWSVLVSTDTQYF. The CDR3, as DNA: TGTGCCTGGAGTGTACTTGTTTCGACGGATACGCAGTATTTT.

This sequence joins TRBV11-3 and TRBJ1-2; a possible D gene is TRBD1 (5 bases). This CDR3 contains 15 residues. V was cut by 5 bases and J by 1 base, with 14 bases left in between. Per germline, CDR1 SGHNT and CDR2 YENEEA. CDR3 sequence: CASSQGVIHNYGYTF. CDR3 coding DNA: TGTGCCAGCAGCCAGGGAGTCATTCATAACTATGGCTACACCTTC.

The chain couples TRBV5-8 to TRBJ2-3; D gene unclear. Trimming stripped 1 base from V and 3 bases from J, with 9 bases between. This CDR3 contains 14 residues. Germline lookup yields CDR1 SGHTS and CDR2 YDEGEE. DNA of the CDR3: TGTGCCAGCAGCTTGTCGTACGGGACAGATACGCAGTATTTT. Protein product: CASSLSYGTDTQYF.

This chain uses TRBV4-2 with TRBJ2-3, with D hard to call. Trimming shortened V by 0 bases and J by 5 bases, and 9 bases separated the two germline ends. Germline CDR1 is LGHNA and CDR2 is YNFKEQ. The CDR3 is 14 amino acids. The CDR3 loop is CASSQDGVRDTQYF. In DNA form, the CDR3 reads TGTGCCAGCAGCCAAGATGGGGTGAGAGATACGCAGTATTTT.

J is TRBJ2-7 and V is TRBV7-3; no clear D gene. Germline CDR1 is SGHTA and CDR2 is FQGTGA. Trimming left V 5 bases short and J 2 bases short, with 4 bases between. The CDR3 is 11 residues long. CDR3 DNA sequence: TGTGCCAGCAGCGCACCCTACGAGCAGTACGTC. Translating it yields CASSAPYEQYV.

The genes are TRBV9 and TRBJ1-1; possibly TRBD1 for D (5 bases). This CDR3 has 15 residues. Trimming cost V 0 bases and J 1 base, with 10 bases left between them. Germline values: CDR1 SGDLS, CDR2 YYNGEE. In nucleotides, the CDR3 is TGTGCCAGCAGCGTAGCGGGGGGGACGAACACTGAAGCTTTCTTT. Protein product: CASSVAGGTNTEAFF.

The V call is TRBV6-5, the J call TRBJ1-1; D is uncertain. V was clipped by 3 bases and J by 1 base, with 12 bases between them. Germline loops: CDR1 MNHEY, CDR2 SVGAGI. CDR3 length: 15 amino acids. The CDR3 loop is CASSYTGSQNTEAFF. CDR3 nucleotide sequence: TGTGCCAGCAGTTATACCGGAAGCCAGAACACTGAAGCTTTCTTT.

This clone was detected only once. CDR3 nucleotide sequence: TGTGCCAGCAGCCAAGACGGGGGTATGGGCATTCAGTACTTC. Protein product: CASSQDGGMGIQYF. The chain is built from TRBV14 and TRBJ2-4; D possibly corresponds to TRBD2 (6 bases). The CDR3 extends over 14 amino acids. Germline lookup yields CDR1 SGHDN and CDR2 FVKESK. The V gene lost 0 bases and the J gene lost 9 bases, with 12 bases spanning the gap. The variable domain in full, completed from reference TRBV14 and TRBJ2-4, reads EAGVTQFPSHSVIEKGQTVTLRCDPISGHDNLYWYRRVMGKEIKFLLHFVKESKQDESGMPNNRFLAERTGGTYSTLKVQPAELEDSGVYFCASSQDGGMGIQYFGAGTRLSVL.

V gene TRBV6-5 combines with J gene TRBJ1-1, with D perhaps matching TRBD1 (5 bases). Trimming shortened V by 2 bases and J by 4 bases, and 8 bases separated the two germline ends. The CDR3 is 13 residues long. Germline V gene data show CDR1 as MNHEY and CDR2 as SVGAGI. CDR3 nucleotide sequence: TGTGCCAGCAGTTACCACGGGGGCACTGAAGCTTTCTTT. This codes for CASSYHGGTEAFF.

The chain combines TRBV25-1 with TRBJ2-3, with 8 positions matching TRBD1. Germline CDR1 reads MGHDK; CDR2 reads SYGVNS. The CDR3 covers 14 residues. Trimming removed 8 bases from V and 2 bases from J; junction bases left unmatched: 6. This CDR3 reads CASSYQGATDTQYF. In DNA form, the CDR3 reads TGTGCCAGCTCATATCAGGGGGCCACAGATACGCAGTATTTT.

V is TRBV2 and J is TRBJ2-7; perhaps TRBD1 as D (5 bases). Trimming cost V 7 bases and J 3 bases, with 13 bases left between them. Germline loops: CDR1 SNHLY, CDR2 FYNNEI. The CDR3 is 13 amino acids. CDR3 sequence: CASTGQRNYEQYF. The CDR3 nucleotides are TGTGCCAGCACCGGACAACGAAACTACGAGCAGTACTTC.

The chain combines TRBV6-6 with TRBJ2-7; 7 bases agree with TRBD1. Germline lookup yields CDR1 MNHNY and CDR2 SVGAGI (reference sequence). V shed 4 bases, J shed 2 bases, and the junction held 5 bases outside the gene matches. The CDR3 length is 14 residues. Here the CDR3 reads CASSSSTGPYEQYF. The CDR3 DNA follows: TGTGCCAGCAGTTCGTCGACAGGGCCCTACGAGCAGTACTTC.

This clone was picked up one time. The genes are TRBV30 and TRBJ2-5; the D is unclear. V was shortened by 3 bases and J by 3 bases, with 14 bases between the two germline ends. CDR3 length equals 14 residues. CDR1 is GTSNPN and CDR2 is SVGIG in the germline V gene (reference sequence). Here the CDR3 reads CAWRPWALEETQYF. The CDR3 DNA reads as TGTGCCTGGAGGCCGTGGGCCTTGGAAGAGACCCAGTACTTC.

This sequence joins TRBV9 and TRBJ1-5; D may be TRBD1 (5 bases). V was clipped by 4 bases and J by 9 bases, with 14 bases between them. The CDR3 sequence is 13 residues long. Germline V gives CDR1 SGDLS, CDR2 YYNGEE. CDR3 DNA sequence: TGTGCCAGCAGCCGGGACGGCGCAGGGCCCCAGCATTTT. This sequence encodes CASSRDGAGPQHF.

The gene calls are TRBV27 and TRBJ2-3; D ambiguous. CDR1 is MNHEY and CDR2 is SMNVEV in the germline V gene (reference sequence). V lost 4 bases and J 5 bases, leaving 13 bases between the germline ends. The CDR3 has 14 residues. This CDR3 reads CASSSGSSLDTQYF. As DNA, the CDR3 is TGTGCCAGCAGTTCAGGCTCCTCACTAGATACGCAGTATTTT.

In DNA, the CDR3 is TGTGCCAGCAGTTACTCCTCCGGGACGAAAGCCTACGAGCAGTACTTC. It specifies CASSYSSGTKAYEQYF. The gene calls are TRBV6-5 and TRBJ2-7; the D call may be TRBD1 or TRBD2 (5 bases each). Germline V gene sequence: CDR1 MNHEY, CDR2 SVGAGI. CDR3 length equals 16 residues. Trimming removed 0 bases from V and 2 bases from J, with 14 bases in between.

The chain employs TRBV6-6 and TRBJ2-7; 7 bases line up with TRBD1. Losses at the gene ends were 3 bases for V and 2 bases for J; bases not matched to a gene: 7. Looked up from germline, CDR1 is MNHNY and CDR2 is SVGAGI (reference sequence). The CDR3 covers 15 residues. The CDR3 nucleotides are TGTGCCAGCAGTTATCACAGGGGAGAGGCCTACGAGCAGTACTTC. As protein: CASSYHRGEAYEQYF.

The rearrangement links TRBV25-1 to TRBJ2-4, with D perhaps assigned TRBD1 or TRBD2 (5 bases each). In germline, CDR1 is MGHDK, CDR2 SYGVNS. The CDR3 length is 15 residues. Deletions cut 4 bases from V and 2 bases from J, with 12 bases between. CDR3 region: CASSGSQDSKNIQYF. In nucleotides, the CDR3 is TGTGCCAGCAGTGGTTCACAGGACTCCAAAAACATTCAGTACTTC.

The chain links TRBV4-1 to TRBJ1-5; no definite D call. Trimming left V 2 bases short and J 5 bases short, with 7 bases between. In germline, CDR1 is MGHRA, CDR2 YSYEKL. The CDR3 spans 13 residues. DNA for the CDR3: TGCGCCAGCAGCCAACGGGAGTATCAGCCCCAGCATTTT. Its translation is CASSQREYQPQHF.

CDR3 region: CATRGLYNQPQHF. CDR3 DNA sequence: TGTGCCACCAGGGGGCTCTATAATCAGCCCCAGCATTTT. This sequence joins TRBV6-1 and TRBJ1-5; 8 bases fit TRBD1. The V gene's germline CDR1 is MNHNS and CDR2 SASEGT. This CDR3 comprises 13 residues. The J segment lost 4 bases and the V segment lost 10 bases, leaving 6 bases of the junction unmatched.